Listed below are T cell receptor beta chains from one sample, sequenced in a study of blood T cell repertoires in COVID-19. TCRdb keeps only in-frame clones here, not all; method: immunoSEQ multiplex PCR. The sample has under 400,000 clones; roughly 90% are singletons. The sequenced sample was peripheral blood. The receptor set was obtained from a woman aged 25 to 45 with COVID-19, enrolled during active disease. Both conserved end residues are part of each CDR3. Fields, in order: CDR3 length, V gene, CDR3 protein.

16 TRBV7-4 CASSFPAGTGLNTIYF
16 TRBV25-1 CASSEVGGPNTGELFF
14 TRBV14 CASSPGHYTGELFF
13 TRBV5-4 CASSLKLDNEQFF
16 TRBV12-5 CASGPGTGHPYNEQFF
18 TRBV19 CASSINSIGQGVYQPQHF
15 TRBV27 CASSPSGRAWYEQYF
16 TRBV10-3 CAISTPGLAVGNEQFF
14 TRBV5-1 CASSVRDSNYGYTF
14 TRBV6-1 CASQLQTTHEKLFF
15 TRBV5-1 CASSLGQGSNQPQHF
14 TRBV27 CASSPLRGGYGYTF
13 TRBV24-1 CATEAGGTDTQYF
15 TRBV18 CASSPWGQDSYEQYF
16 TRBV6-5 CASSYGLAGDVYEQYF
15 TRBV6-5 CASRTVAGVSNEQFF
15 TRBV27 CASSLSWTGGNEQYF
14 TRBV19 CASSMRDSNYGYTF
16 TRBV19 CASSIATRATVYEQYF
16 TRBV24-1 CATSDLGQGRVETQYF
16 TRBV11-2 CASSLAAGARTDTQYF
15 TRBV30 CAWSQGPYSTDTQYF
18 TRBV18 CASSPLGTGGNYNSPLHF
14 TRBV7-8 CASSSRDSHNEQFF
13 TRBV12-3/TRBV12-4 CASKPWGVQPQHF
16 TRBV3-1/TRBV3-2 CASSQEGQGVQKTQYF
13 TRBV5-4 CASSLQGAHGYTF
13 TRBV10-1 CASSPSSYNEQFF
14 TRBV10-3 CAISPGTGNTEAFF
13 TRBV2 CASRELALNEQFF
14 TRBV29-1 CSGRTSGAQETQYF
15 TRBV6-2/TRBV6-3 CASSYTGTVNYGYTF
14 TRBV27 CASSMGQGTNEQFF
15 TRBV7-2 CASSPTSGSNYEQYF
15 TRBV10-3 CAISESNRGISGYTF
14 TRBV7-9 CASSQTTSAYEQYF
17 TRBV4-1 CASSQGVRLAILEEQFF
15 TRBV5-1 CASSLTGTGPYEQYF
15 TRBV19 CASSLASGRAYEQFF
15 TRBV5-1 CASSLEQGAMDGYTF
15 TRBV5-1 CASSSESNSGNTIYF
11 TRBV20-1 CSAKTGGSAFF
15 TRBV7-8 CASSTTSGSLSEQYF
14 TRBV11-2 CASSLAGSTDTQYF
14 TRBV6-5 CASSYSYRADEQFF
13 TRBV7-6 CASSYRGNQPQHF
14 TRBV2 CASSGGGAAYGYTF
15 TRBV2 CASQAQAGSSYEQYF
14 TRBV19 CASLQGGSGNTIYF
14 TRBV19 CASRGRGGTDTQYF
15 TRBV5-4 CATRQGASRDYGYTF
15 TRBV5-6 CASSLEQSSVDEAFF
13 TRBV3-1/TRBV3-2 CASSQIPGGGYTF
15 TRBV6-5 CASSADRGLGYGYTF